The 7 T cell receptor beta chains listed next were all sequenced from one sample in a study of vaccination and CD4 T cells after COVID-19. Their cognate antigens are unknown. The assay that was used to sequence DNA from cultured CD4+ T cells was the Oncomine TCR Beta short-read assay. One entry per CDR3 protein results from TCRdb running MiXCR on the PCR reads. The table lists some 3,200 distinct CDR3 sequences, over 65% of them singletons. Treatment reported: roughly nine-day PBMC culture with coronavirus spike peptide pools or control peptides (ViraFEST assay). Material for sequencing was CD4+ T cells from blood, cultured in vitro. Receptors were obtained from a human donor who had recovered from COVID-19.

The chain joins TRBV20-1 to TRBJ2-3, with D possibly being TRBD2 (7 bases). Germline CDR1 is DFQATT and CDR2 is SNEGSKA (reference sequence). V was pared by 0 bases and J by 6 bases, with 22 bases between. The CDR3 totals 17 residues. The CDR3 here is CSARDRRGAMRGDTQYF. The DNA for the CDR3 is TGCAGTGCTAGAGATCGTCGGGGGGCCATGCGAGGTGATACGCAGTATTTT.

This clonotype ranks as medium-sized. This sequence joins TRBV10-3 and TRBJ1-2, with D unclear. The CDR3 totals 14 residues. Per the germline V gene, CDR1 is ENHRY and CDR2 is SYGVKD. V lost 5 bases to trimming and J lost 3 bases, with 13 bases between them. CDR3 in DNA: TGTGCCATCAGTCTGGGCCTCGGCGACTATGGCTACACCTTC. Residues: CAISLGLGDYGYTF.

The CDR3, as DNA: TGTGCCAGCAGCTACCTTGCGGGGAGCAATCAGCCCCAGCATTTT. The encoded protein is CASSYLAGSNQPQHF. The chain joins TRBV28 to TRBJ1-5, with unresolved D. With 6 bases removed from V and 1 base from J, the gap between germline ends came to 13 bases. The CDR3 consists of 15 residues. The germline gives CDR1 MDHEN, CDR2 SYDVKM. Using reference TRBV28 and TRBJ1-5 for the parts outside the CDR3, the full variable domain is DVKVTQSSRYLVKRTGEKVFLECVQDMDHENMFWYRQDPGLGLRLIYFSYDVKMKEKGDIPEGYSVSREKKERFSLILESASTNQTSMYLCASSYLAGSNQPQHFGDGTRLSIL.

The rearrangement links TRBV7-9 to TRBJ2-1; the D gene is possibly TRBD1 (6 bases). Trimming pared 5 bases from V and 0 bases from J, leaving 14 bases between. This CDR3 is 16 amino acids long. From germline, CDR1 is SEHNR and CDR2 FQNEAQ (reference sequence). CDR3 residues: CASSPVGASSYNEQFF. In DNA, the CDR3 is TGTGCCAGCAGCCCAGTGGGGGCTAGCTCCTACAATGAGCAGTTCTTC.

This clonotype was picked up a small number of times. CDR3 amino acids: CASSKYPQGLSNQPQHF. The CDR3 DNA follows: TGTGCCAGCAGTAAATACCCACAGGGTCTTAGCAATCAGCCCCAGCATTTT. This chain joins TRBV6-1 and TRBJ1-5; D perhaps matches TRBD1 (6 bases). This CDR3 has 17 amino acids. Trimming removed 5 bases at V and 0 bases at J, with 17 bases between. CDR1 and CDR2 from the germline V gene are MNHNS and SASEGT.

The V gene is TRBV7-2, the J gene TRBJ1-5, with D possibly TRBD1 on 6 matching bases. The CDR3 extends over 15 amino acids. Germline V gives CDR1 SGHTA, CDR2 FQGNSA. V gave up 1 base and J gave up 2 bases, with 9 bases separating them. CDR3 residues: CASSLVGGGNQPQHF. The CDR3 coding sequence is TGTGCCAGCAGCTTAGTTGGGGGCGGCAATCAGCCCCAGCATTTT. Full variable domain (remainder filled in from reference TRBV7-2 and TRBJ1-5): GAGVSQSPSNKVTEKGKDVELRCDPISGHTALYWYRQSLGQGLEFLIYFQGNSAPDKSGLPSDRFSAERTGGSVSTLTIQRTQQEDSAVYLCASSLVGGGNQPQHFGDGTRLSIL.

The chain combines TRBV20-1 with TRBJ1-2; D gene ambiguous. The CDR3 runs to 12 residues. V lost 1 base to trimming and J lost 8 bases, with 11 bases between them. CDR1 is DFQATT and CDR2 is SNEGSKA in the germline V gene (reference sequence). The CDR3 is CSARGHRGGYTF. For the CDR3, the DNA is TGCAGTGCTAGAGGACACAGAGGCGGCTACACCTTC.